Shown below are 21 T cell receptor beta chains from a single sample sequenced in a study of beta chain features in type 1 diabetes. The study's findings and limits: Moderate but significant shortening of TCRB CDR3s was recorded in all four CD4+ subsets from Type 1 diabetes patients.

The isolated RNA, all of it, was reverse transcribed, so expressed TCRB transcripts were what got sequenced. Using immunoSEQ multiplex PCR, the repertoire was profiled, and TCRdb retains in-frame clones only, with some absent. The profile shows roughly 50,000 clones, roughly 50% of them singletons. Their specific antigens are unknown. The sample comprised Tregs from blood. The receptors here all came from a woman between 40 and 50 years old with type 1 diabetes.

CDR3 DNA: TGTGCCAGCAGCTTAACGGCTAGCGGGGGGACCCCGAGCACAGATACGCAGTATTTT. Its protein product is CASSLTASGGTPSTDTQYF. The gene calls are TRBV7-3 and TRBJ2-3; 11 bases match TRBD2. Germline V gene data show CDR1 as SGHTA and CDR2 as FQGTGA. This CDR3 region has 19 residues. V lost 0 bases to trimming and J lost 0 bases; unmatched junction nucleotides: 8.

The rearrangement uses TRBV30 and TRBJ1-1, with D maybe TRBD1 (5 bases). Germline V gene sequence: CDR1 GTSNPN, CDR2 SVGIG (reference sequence). The CDR3 covers 13 residues. V was clipped by 3 bases and J by 1 base, with 9 bases between them. As DNA, the CDR3 is TGTGCCTGGAGAGACAGAAGGAACACTGAAGCTTTCTTT. Residues: CAWRDRRNTEAFF.

A few counts support this clone. Other nucleotide sequences in the sample specify the same CDR3. This chain links TRBV2 with TRBJ2-7; 10 bases match TRBD2. V trimming: 5 bases; J trimming: 6 bases; junction bases outside the gene matches: 4. Germline values: CDR1 SNHLY, CDR2 FYNNEI. The CDR3 totals 13 residues. The CDR3 coding sequence is TGTGCCAGCAGTCTAGCGGGAGTCGGCGAGCAGTACTTC. It yields the protein CASSLAGVGEQYF. The full variable domain, rest sourced from reference TRBV2 and TRBJ2-7, is EPEVTQTPSHQVTQMGQEVILRCVPISNHLYFYWYRQILGQKVEFLVSFYNNEISEKSEIFDDQFSVERPDGSNFTLKIRSTKLEDSAMYFCASSLAGVGEQYFGPGTRLTVT.

This clone occurred once. V gene TRBV28 combines with J gene TRBJ1-1; 7 nucleotides line up with TRBD1. Germline CDR1 is MDHEN and CDR2 is SYDVKM. The CDR3 is made up of 15 amino acids. V was pared by 5 bases and J by 8 bases, with 14 bases of the junction left unmatched. CDR3 loop: CASSIPGQLLKEAFF. CDR3 coding DNA: TGTGCCAGCAGTATACCGGGACAGTTGCTTAAAGAAGCTTTCTTT.

This clone was found a few times. As DNA, the CDR3 is TGTGCCGCTTCAGCGGGATCCTACAATGAGCAGTTCTTC. Translation gives CAASAGSYNEQFF. The V and J genes are TRBV10-3 and TRBJ2-1, with 7 bases matching TRBD2. The CDR3 runs 13 residues. Germline CDR1 reads ENHRY; CDR2 reads SYGVKD. The junction had 5 bases not matched to a gene; V was cut back by 11 bases and J by 1 base.

Concerning this clone itself: One end of the junction does not line up with germline, which may come from a read error. The chain uses TRBV18 and TRBJ1-4; D is ambiguous. The CDR3 is made up of 13 amino acids. CDR1 and CDR2 (germline): KGHSH, LQKENI. The CDR3 spells CASSTLTSEKLFF. The CDR3 DNA reads TGTGCCAGCTCAACTCTAACTAGTGAAAAACTGTTTTTT.

This clone showed up just once. V and J are TRBV11-1 and TRBJ1-1; no clear D gene. The CDR3 sequence is 12 residues long. V shed 3 bases and J shed 3 bases, with 5 bases lying between them. Germline V gene data show CDR1 as SGHAT and CDR2 as FQDESV (reference sequence). This CDR3 reads CASSFADTEAFF. The CDR3 nucleotides are TGTGCCAGCAGCTTTGCGGACACTGAAGCTTTCTTT.

This clone was recorded a few times. This chain connects TRBV11-3 to TRBJ2-7; 7 bases line up with TRBD1. The germline CDR1 and CDR2 sequences are SGHNT and YENEEA. This CDR3 has 13 residues. The V gene end was trimmed by 3 bases and the J gene end by 4 bases; junction bases not matched to a gene: 3. The CDR3 DNA reads TGTGCCAGCAGCTTGGGACAGTTATACGAGCAGTACTTC. It yields the protein CASSLGQLYEQYF.

This clone was seen more than once but under ten times. The gene calls are TRBV4-3 and TRBJ2-3, with TRBD1 identical over 8 bases. The CDR3 has 16 residues. V gave up 3 bases and J gave up 1 base; unmatched junction bases: 6. Germline CDR1 reads LGHNA; CDR2 reads YSLEER. CDR3 nucleotide sequence: TGCGCCAGCAGCCATCCCCCGGGACAGGGCACAGATACGCAGTATTTT. Translating gives CASSHPPGQGTDTQYF.

This clone was observed a handful of times. V usage is TRBV7-2 and J usage is TRBJ2-1; 10 bases are a match to TRBD1. The V gene end was trimmed by 3 bases and the J gene end by 2 bases; junction bases not matched to a gene: 4. Per germline, CDR1 SGHTA and CDR2 FQGNSA. The CDR3 has 16 residues. CDR3 protein: CASSLGTGVPYNEQFF. The CDR3 DNA reads as TGTGCCAGCAGCTTGGGGACAGGGGTTCCCTACAATGAGCAGTTCTTC.

This clone has only a few counts. The chain joins TRBV9 to TRBJ1-6; no definite D call. Trimming left V 0 bases short and J 0 bases short, with 7 bases between. Germline V gene data show CDR1 as SGDLS and CDR2 as YYNGEE. The CDR3 contains 16 residues. DNA of the CDR3: TGTGCCAGCAGCGTAGAAATCAGCTCCTATAATTCACCCCTCCACTTT. As protein: CASSVEISSYNSPLHF.

CDR3 amino acids: CASINRGHSPLHF. In nucleotides, the CDR3 is TGTGCCAGCATTAACAGGGGACATTCACCCCTCCACTTT. The chain uses TRBV2 and TRBJ1-6; 7 bases fit TRBD1. Trimming at V came to 7 bases and at J to 8 bases, leaving 5 bases not matched to a gene. The CDR3 length is 13 residues. Germline V gives CDR1 SNHLY, CDR2 FYNNEI.

This sequence joins TRBV9 and TRBJ2-7; 7 bases are a match to TRBD1. Trimming took 4 bases from V and 3 from J; bases not matched to a gene: 7. In germline, CDR1 is SGDLS, CDR2 YYNGEE. The CDR3 sequence is 14 residues long. CDR3 nucleotide sequence: TGTGCCAGCAGCTTAGGGACAGCCAACTACGAGCAGTACTTC. Translated, it gives CASSLGTANYEQYF.

The chain links TRBV5-1 to TRBJ1-2, with 9 bases identical to TRBD1. Germline-derived CDR1 and CDR2 are SGHRS and YFSETQ. This CDR3 comprises 13 residues. J was trimmed by 8 bases and V by 6 bases; bases with no gene match: 8. The CDR3 region has the DNA TGCGCCAGCAATCCGGACAGGGGTGCCGGCTACACCTTC. Translated: CASNPDRGAGYTF.

V and J are TRBV29-1 and TRBJ1-4; a weak D match, TRBD1 (5 bases). This CDR3 region has 15 residues. V lost 3 bases to trimming and J lost 5 bases, with 16 bases between them. Germline V gives CDR1 SQVTM, CDR2 ANQGSEA. CDR3 nucleotides: TGCAGCGTTGACGGAGTTCCCGGGGGGAATGAAAAACTGTTTTTT. This encodes CSVDGVPGGNEKLFF.

The chain links TRBV28 to TRBJ1-1; D might be TRBD1 (5 bases). The CDR3 covers 15 residues. V gave up 6 bases and J gave up 1 base, with 15 bases separating them. From germline, CDR1 is MDHEN and CDR2 SYDVKM. The CDR3 is CASSLGGMRNTEAFF. CDR3 bases: TGTGCCAGCAGCCTGGGGGGGATGAGGAACACTGAAGCTTTCTTT.

This clone has only one observation. The chain has TRBV7-2 and TRBJ2-5, with D possibly being TRBD1 (5 bases). This CDR3 spans 14 amino acids. Germline V CDR1 and CDR2: SGHTA, FQGNSA. V lost 5 bases to trimming and J lost 7 bases, with 17 bases between them. The CDR3 DNA reads TGTGCCAGCAGCGTATCACCCCAGGGCGGGACCCAGTACTTC. Protein sequence: CASSVSPQGGTQYF.

J is TRBJ2-1 and V is TRBV7-9, with 10 bases lining up with TRBD2. J was trimmed by 4 bases and V by 5 bases; bases with no gene match: 5. CDR1 SEHNR and CDR2 FQNEAQ come from the germline V gene (reference sequence). The CDR3 loop spans 15 amino acids. As DNA, the CDR3 is TGTGCCAGCAGCCAAACTAGCGGGGATTACAATGAGCAGTTCTTC. As protein: CASSQTSGDYNEQFF.

This chain uses TRBV27 with TRBJ2-5; D remains unclear. Germline-derived CDR1 and CDR2 are MNHEY and SMNVEV (reference sequence). V lost 6 bases to trimming and J lost 5 bases, with 16 bases between them. CDR3 length: 14 residues. CDR3 in amino acids: CASRPTLIGETQYF. CDR3 nucleotides: TGTGCCAGCAGGCCCACACTAATCGGGGAGACCCAGTACTTC.

V is TRBV28 and J is TRBJ2-5; D is unclear. V was trimmed by 5 bases and J by 2 bases, leaving 15 bases between them. The CDR3 has 15 amino acids. Per the germline V gene, CDR1 is MDHEN and CDR2 is SYDVKM. The CDR3 spells CASSESSVPQETQYF. The DNA of the CDR3 is TGTGCCAGCAGTGAGTCGTCGGTCCCACAAGAGACCCAGTACTTC. Supplemented by reference TRBV28 and TRBJ2-5, the full variable domain reads DVKVTQSSRYLVKRTGEKVFLECVQDMDHENMFWYRQDPGLGLRLIYFSYDVKMKEKGDIPEGYSVSREKKERFSLILESASTNQTSMYLCASSESSVPQETQYFGPGTRLLVL.

The V gene is TRBV7-9, the J gene TRBJ2-7; 8 positions match TRBD1. With V trimmed by 3 bases and J by 3 bases, 4 bases remained unmatched. The germline CDR1 and CDR2 sequences are SEHNR and FQNEAQ (reference sequence). CDR3 size: 14 residues. CDR3 amino acids: CASSFRTGNYEQYF. The CDR3 bases are TGTGCCAGCAGCTTCCGGACAGGGAACTACGAGCAGTACTTC.